The clone carrying this T cell receptor beta chain appeared once. The sample is drawn from a study of cytomegalovirus exposure and HLA in healthy donors. The PCR employed 60 Vbeta primers together with 13 Jbeta primers. Produced via immunoSEQ multiplex PCR; TCRdb's table is partial and in-frame only. This sample has 200,000 to 300,000 clones, with just under 85% found just once. Looked up from germline, CDR1 is MDHEN and CDR2 is SYDVKM. The length of the CDR3 is 15 residues. Between the trimmed V and J ends, which lost 3 bases and 0 bases, there was a span of 8 bases. This clonotype was obtained from a woman between 40 and 50 years old in good health and CMV-seropositive. The specimen was PBMCs. The genes are TRBV28 and TRBJ1-4, with D perhaps TRBD1 (6 bases). The DNA of the CDR3 is TGTGCCAGCAGTTTCCGGACAGCAACTAATGAAAAACTGTTTTTT. It codes for CASSFRTATNEKLFF.